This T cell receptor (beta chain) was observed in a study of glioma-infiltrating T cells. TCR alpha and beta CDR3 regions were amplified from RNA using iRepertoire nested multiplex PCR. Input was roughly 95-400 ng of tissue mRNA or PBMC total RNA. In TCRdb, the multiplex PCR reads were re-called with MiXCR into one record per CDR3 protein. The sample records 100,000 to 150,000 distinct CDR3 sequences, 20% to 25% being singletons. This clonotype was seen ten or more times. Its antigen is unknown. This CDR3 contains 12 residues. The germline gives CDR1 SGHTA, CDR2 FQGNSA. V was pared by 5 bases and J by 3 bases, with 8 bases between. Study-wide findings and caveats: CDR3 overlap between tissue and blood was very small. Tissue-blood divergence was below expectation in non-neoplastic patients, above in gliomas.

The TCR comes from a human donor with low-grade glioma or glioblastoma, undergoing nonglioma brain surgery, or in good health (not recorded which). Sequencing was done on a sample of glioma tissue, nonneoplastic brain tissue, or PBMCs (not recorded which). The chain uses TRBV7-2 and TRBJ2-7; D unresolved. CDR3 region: CASSLPYYEQYF. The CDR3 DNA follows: TGTGCCAGCAGCCTCCCCTACTACGAGCAGTACTTC.